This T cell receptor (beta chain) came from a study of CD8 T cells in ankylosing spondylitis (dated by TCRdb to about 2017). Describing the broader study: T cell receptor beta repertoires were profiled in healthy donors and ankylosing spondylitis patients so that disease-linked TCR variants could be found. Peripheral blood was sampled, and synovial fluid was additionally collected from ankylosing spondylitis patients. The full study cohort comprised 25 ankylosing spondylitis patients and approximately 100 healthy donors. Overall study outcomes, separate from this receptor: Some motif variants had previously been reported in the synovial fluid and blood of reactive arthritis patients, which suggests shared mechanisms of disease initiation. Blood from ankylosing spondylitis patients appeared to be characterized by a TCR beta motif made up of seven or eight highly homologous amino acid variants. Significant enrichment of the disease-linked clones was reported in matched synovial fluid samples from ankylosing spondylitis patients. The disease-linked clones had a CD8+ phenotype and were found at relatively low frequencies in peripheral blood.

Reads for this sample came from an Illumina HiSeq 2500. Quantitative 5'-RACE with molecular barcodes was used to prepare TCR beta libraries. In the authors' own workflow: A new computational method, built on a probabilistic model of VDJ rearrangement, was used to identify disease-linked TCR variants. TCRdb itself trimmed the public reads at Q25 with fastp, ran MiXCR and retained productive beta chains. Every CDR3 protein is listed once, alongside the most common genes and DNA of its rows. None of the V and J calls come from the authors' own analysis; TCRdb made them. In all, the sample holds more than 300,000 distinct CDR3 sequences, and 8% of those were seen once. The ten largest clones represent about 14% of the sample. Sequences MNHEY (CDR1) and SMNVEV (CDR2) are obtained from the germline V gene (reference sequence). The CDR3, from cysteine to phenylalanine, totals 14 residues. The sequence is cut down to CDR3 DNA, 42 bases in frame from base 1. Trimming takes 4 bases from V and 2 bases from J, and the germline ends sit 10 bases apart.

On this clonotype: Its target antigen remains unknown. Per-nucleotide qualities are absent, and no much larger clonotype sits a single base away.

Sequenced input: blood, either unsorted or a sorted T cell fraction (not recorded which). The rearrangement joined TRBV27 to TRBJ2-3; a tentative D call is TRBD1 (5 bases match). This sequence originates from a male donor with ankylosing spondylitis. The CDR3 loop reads CASSWAGPTDTQYF. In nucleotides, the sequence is TGTGCCAGCAGTTGGGCAGGGCCCACAGATACGCAGTATTTT.